This TCR beta chain was recorded in a study of blood T cell repertoires in COVID-19. Study summary: Whether acute or convalescent, the COVID-19 samples came from the United States, Italy and Spain. PBMCs, B-cell-depleted T cells, or T cells were the source of the cDNA or gDNA that made up the material.

Measured with immunoSEQ multiplex PCR; TCRdb has only the in-frame clones, and not every one. The profile shows under 250,000 clones, approximately 81% of them singletons. Trimming removed 8 bases at V and 0 bases at J, with 11 bases between. Looked up from germline, CDR1 is LNHDA and CDR2 is SQIVND (reference sequence). The CDR3 contains 14 residues. Sequencing was done on a sample of peripheral blood. The source is a woman of 80 years or more with acute or convalescent COVID-19. The V call is TRBV19, the J call TRBJ1-3; a possible D gene is TRBD1 (5 bases). The CDR3 DNA reads TGTGCCAGTCTAGGGGCCCTCTCTGGAAACACCATATATTTT. It encodes CASLGALSGNTIYF.